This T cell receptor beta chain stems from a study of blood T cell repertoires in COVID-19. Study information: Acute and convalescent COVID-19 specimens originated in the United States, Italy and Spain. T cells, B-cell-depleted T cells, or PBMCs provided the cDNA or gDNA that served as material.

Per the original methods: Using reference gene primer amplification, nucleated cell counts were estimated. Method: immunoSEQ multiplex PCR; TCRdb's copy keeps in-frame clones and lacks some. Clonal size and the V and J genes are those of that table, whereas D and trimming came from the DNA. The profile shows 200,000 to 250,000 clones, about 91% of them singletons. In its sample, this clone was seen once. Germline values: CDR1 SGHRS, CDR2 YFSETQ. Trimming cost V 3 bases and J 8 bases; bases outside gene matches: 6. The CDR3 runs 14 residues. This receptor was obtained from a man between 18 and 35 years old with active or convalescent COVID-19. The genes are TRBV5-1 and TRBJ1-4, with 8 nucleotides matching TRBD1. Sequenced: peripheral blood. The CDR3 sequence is CASSSGTGGEKLFF. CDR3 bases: TGCGCCAGCAGCTCCGGGACAGGAGGGGAAAAACTGTTTTTT.